This T cell receptor beta chain was identified in a study of blood T cell repertoires in COVID-19. The overall study: COVID-19 samples collected from the United States, Italy and Spain covered acute and convalescent phases. Sources were T cells, B-cell-depleted T cells, or PBMCs; the material itself was cDNA or gDNA.

Under the authors' procedure: Amplification of reference gene primers provided the estimated nucleated cell counts. The table came from immunoSEQ multiplex PCR; TCRdb's copy has only in-frame clones and leaves some out. From that table come the V and J calls and clone size; the DNA was used to work out D and trimming. The table lists about 120,000 clones, approximately 90% of them singletons. This CDR3 has 14 amino acids. Germline assignment: CDR1 MGHRA and CDR2 YSYEKL. Unmatched junction bases numbered 3, after V lost 2 bases and J lost 8 bases. The clonotype originates from a man in his 70s with active or convalescent COVID-19. This chain connects TRBV4-1 to TRBJ1-4, with 9 bases that match TRBD1. The sample taken for sequencing was peripheral blood. CDR3 sequence reads: CASSQYRGQEKLFF. CDR3 sequence (DNA): TGCGCCAGCAGCCAATACAGGGGGCAAGAAAAACTGTTTTTT.